A selection of T cell receptor beta chains follows, all from one sample in a study of cytomegalovirus exposure and HLA in healthy donors. The method was immunoSEQ multiplex PCR; TCRdb's version includes in-frame clones alone and lacks a portion of them. Listed are 150,000 or so clones; 2% to 2.5% falls within the top ten. Sequenced input: PBMCs. Receptors were obtained from a young man in good health and CMV-seronegative. CDR3s include the opening cysteine and the closing phenylalanine or tryptophan. D genes are given only for firm matches.

>TRBJ2-5|TRBD1|TRBV7-9
TGTGCCAGCAGCTTAGATGGGACAGGGGTAAAGACCCAGTACTTC
CASSLDGTGVKTQYF
>TRBJ2-7|TRBD1|TRBV19
TGTGCCAGTAGTATTATAGGACAGGGGGACCGGGAGCAGTACTTC
CASSIIGQGDREQYF
>TRBJ1-1|-|TRBV6-5
TGTGCCAGCAACACTGCGGGGGGATACAGGACTTTCTTT
CASNTAGGYRTFF
>TRBJ2-1|-|TRBV18
TGTGCCAGCTCCCAATCGAGAAACAATGAGCAGTTCTTC
CASSQSRNNEQFF
>TRBJ2-7|-|TRBV5-1
TGCGCCAGCAGCTTGGAACCCTCCCGCGTATACTACGAGCAGTACTTC
CASSLEPSRVYYEQYF
>TRBJ2-7|TRBD2|TRBV6-5
TGTGCCAGCAGTTACTTTCCGGGACTAGACTACGAGCAGTACTTC
CASSYFPGLDYEQYF
>TRBJ2-1|TRBD2|TRBV7-7
TGTGCCAGCAGCAAGACCGGACTAGCAGTTGCCTACAATGAGCAGTTCTTC
CASSKTGLAVAYNEQFF
>TRBJ2-2|-|TRBV18
TGTGCCAGCTCACCCACCTCCCCTGACAGTATTGGCACCGGGGAGCTGTTTTTT
CASSPTSPDSIGTGELFF
>TRBJ2-6|TRBD1|TRBV10-3
TGTGCCATCAGTCCCCTCCGAGACAGGGGGGACGTCCTGACTTTC
CAISPLRDRGDVLTF
>TRBJ2-2|-|TRBV28
TGTGCCAGCGTCACTACGAACACCGGGGAGCTGTTTTTT
CASVTTNTGELFF
>TRBJ1-1|-|TRBV11-2
TGTGCCAGCAGCGCACAGGGACGAGTCGCTTTCTTT
CASSAQGRVAFF
>TRBJ1-2|-|TRBV19
TGTGCCAGTAGTATAGGGGCTGGCTACACCTTC
CASSIGAGYTF
>TRBJ2-7|-|TRBV28
TGTGCCAGCAGAACAGGGAGTCTCTACGAGCAGTACTTC
CASRTGSLYEQYF
>TRBJ2-5|-|TRBV13
TGTGCCAGCGGCTTCCTAGCGCACCCCGGGGAGACCCAGTACTTC
CASGFLAHPGETQYF
>TRBJ2-1|TRBD2|TRBV6-1
TGTGCCAGCAGTGAAAAGGCTAGCGGGTACAATGAGCAGTTCTTC
CASSEKASGYNEQFF
>TRBJ2-7|TRBD1|TRBV11-3
TGTGCCAGCAGGGACAGGATCCACTACGAGCAGTACTTC
CASRDRIHYEQYF
>TRBJ2-2|TRBD1|TRBV2
TGTGCCAGCAGGCGGACAGGGACGAACACCGGGGAGCTGTTTTTT
CASRRTGTNTGELFF
>TRBJ2-2|TRBD1|TRBV18
TGTGCCAGCTCACCACTACGAACAGGGGTCACCGGGGAGCTGTTTTTT
CASSPLRTGVTGELFF
>TRBJ1-1|-|TRBV18
TGTGCCAGCTCACCAACGGGGGAAGGCGCGAGCACTGAAGCTTTCTTT
CASSPTGEGASTEAFF
>TRBJ1-1|-|TRBV2
TGTGCCAGCTTATTTGAGATGAACACTGAAGCTTTCTTT
CASLFEMNTEAFF
>TRBJ1-1|TRBD1|TRBV20-1
TGCAGTGCCCACCTCAGGGGGCAGGCTTTCTTT
CSAHLRGQAFF
>TRBJ2-1|TRBD2|TRBV10-2
TGCGCCAGCAGTCCTTCACTAGCGGGAGCAGTACAGTTCTTC
CASSPSLAGAVQFF
>TRBJ2-7|TRBD1|TRBV6-5
TGTGCCAGCAGTTGGGGACAGGGTCGGGGCTACGAGCAGTACTTC
CASSWGQGRGYEQYF
>TRBJ2-7|-|TRBV15
TGTGCCACCAGCAGAGGTACAGGGATCTACGAGCAGTACTTC
CATSRGTGIYEQYF
>TRBJ1-1|TRBD1|TRBV27
TGTGCCAGCAGTTTACCCGGACAGGGGGCAGTGGAGGCTTTCTTT
CASSLPGQGAVEAFF
>TRBJ2-1|-|TRBV19
TGTGCCAGTAAAGATCCCGGGATCAGTATCGATGAGCAGTTCTTC
CASKDPGISIDEQFF
>TRBJ2-7|TRBD2|TRBV19
TGTGCCAGTAGTATAGTGAGTAGCGGGACCGAGCAGTACTTC
CASSIVSSGTEQYF
>TRBJ1-5|TRBD1|TRBV4-3
TGCGCCAGCAGCCAAACCGGACAGGGAGATAGGCAGCCCCAGCATTTT
CASSQTGQGDRQPQHF
>TRBJ2-2|-|TRBV25-1
TGTGCCAGCAGTGCCGAGCCGGGTTACACCGGGGAGCTGTTTTTT
CASSAEPGYTGELFF
>TRBJ1-6|-|TRBV6-5
TGTGCCAGCAGTTACTCGGAAAGAAACGGGTCACCCCTCCACTTT
CASSYSERNGSPLHF
>TRBJ2-1|TRBD2|TRBV2
TGTGCCATCCTCGGCGGGAGGGGCTCCTACAATGAGCAGTTCTTC
CAILGGRGSYNEQFF
>TRBJ2-1|TRBD2|TRBV10-2
TGCGCCAGCACCGCGGGAGGTGAGCAGTTCTTC
CASTAGGEQFF
>TRBJ2-3|-|TRBV5-1
TGCGCCAGCAGCTTGGGTGTCAGCGGACAGAGCACAGATACGCAGTATTTT
CASSLGVSGQSTDTQYF
>TRBJ2-1|-|TRBV12-5
TGTGCTAGTGGTTTGGCCGCCCCAGCGGCCCTACAGTTCTTC
CASGLAAPAALQFF
>TRBJ2-3|TRBD1|TRBV18
TGTGCCAGCTCCCCACAGGGGGCTGGCACAGATACGCAGTATTTT
CASSPQGAGTDTQYF
>TRBJ2-6|TRBD2|TRBV5-5
TGTGCCAGCAGCTTGACACTAGCGGGAGAAAATGGGGCCAACGTCCTGACTTTC
CASSLTLAGENGANVLTF